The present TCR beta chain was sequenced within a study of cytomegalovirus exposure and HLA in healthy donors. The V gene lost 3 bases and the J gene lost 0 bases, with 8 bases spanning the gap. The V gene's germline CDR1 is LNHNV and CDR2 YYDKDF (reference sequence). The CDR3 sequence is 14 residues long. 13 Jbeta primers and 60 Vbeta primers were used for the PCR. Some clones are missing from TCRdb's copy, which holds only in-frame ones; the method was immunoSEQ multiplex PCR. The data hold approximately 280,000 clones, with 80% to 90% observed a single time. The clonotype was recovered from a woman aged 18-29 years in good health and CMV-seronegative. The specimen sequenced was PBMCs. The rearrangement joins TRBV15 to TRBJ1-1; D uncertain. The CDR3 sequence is CATSSLSLNTEAFF. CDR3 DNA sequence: TGTGCCACCAGCAGTCTTTCTCTGAACACTGAAGCTTTCTTT.